A selection of T cell receptor beta chains follows, all from one sample in a study of T cell responses to AZD1222 COVID-19 vaccine. Only in-frame clones appear in the TCRdb table, and some are missing; sequencing was by immunoSEQ multiplex PCR. Of more than 65,000 clones listed, less than 85% are singletons. The source was peripheral blood, collected 28 days after the second AZD1222 dose. These receptors originate from an adult who received the AZD1222 COVID-19 vaccine. Both conserved end residues are part of each CDR3. D genes are given only for firm matches. Some rows mark clone size as missing; the rest say once, few, many or name a class of expanded clone.

v_gene	d_gene	abundance	j_gene	CDR3aa	CDR3nt
TRBV27	TRBD1	-	TRBJ1-3	CASSRDSSGNTIYF	TGTGCCAGCAGCCGGGACAGCTCTGGAAACACCATATATTTT
TRBV4-1	-	-	TRBJ2-7	CASSQERGSYEQYF	TGCGCCAGCAGCCAAGAACGGGGCTCCTACGAGCAGTACTTC
TRBV7-9	-	-	TRBJ2-1	CASTLDNEQFF	TGTGCCAGCACCTTGGACAATGAGCAGTTCTTC
TRBV6-4	-	-	TRBJ2-2	CASIQALMRTGELFF	TGTGCCAGCATTCAGGCCCTTATGAGGACCGGGGAGCTGTTTTTT
TRBV28	-	-	TRBJ1-2	CASSFRDYGYTF	TGTGCCAGCAGTTTTCGAGATTATGGCTACACCTTC
TRBV19	-	once	TRBJ1-2	CASSITKLNYGYTF	TGTGCCAGTAGTATAACTAAACTGAACTATGGCTACACCTTC
TRBV5-4	-	-	TRBJ2-3	CASSLGLVDTQYF	TGTGCCAGCAGCTTGGGGCTCGTAGATACGCAGTATTTT
TRBV5-1	TRBD2	-	TRBJ2-7	CASSGSGVAYEQYF	TGCGCCAGCAGCGGTAGCGGGGTCGCCTACGAGCAGTACTTC
TRBV28	TRBD1	-	TRBJ1-1	CAIQGAGDTEAFF	TGTGCCATCCAGGGGGCCGGGGACACTGAAGCTTTCTTT
TRBV5-1	TRBD2	-	TRBJ2-1	CASSGSWAGGPLGEQFF	TGCGCCAGCAGCGGGAGCTGGGCGGGAGGGCCTTTAGGTGAGCAGTTCTTC